This entry lists 13 T cell receptor beta chains sequenced from one sample in a study of tumor-infiltrating lymphocytes in primary liver carcinoma. Priming with a constant-region primer yielded TCR beta cDNA from 450 to 550 ng total RNA. TCR beta libraries came from three nested multiplex PCR rounds using slightly modified ARM-PCR. It was with TRBV1-TRBV30 forward primers and a C-beta reverse primer that the first two PCR rounds were run, at roughly 10 cycles each. TCRdb used MiXCR to reprocess the multiplex PCR reads, holding one entry per CDR3 protein. The table records about 64,000 distinct CDR3 sequences, about two thirds of them present only once. Between 20 and 30 mg of unsorted bulk tissue served as the source from which RNA and DNA were co-extracted. Material: liver tumor tissue from sampling region 4. Subset defined: tumor region T4, right-lateral pole. The receptors originated from a man in his forties with primary liver carcinoma and hepatitis B virus infection.

In this sample, this clonotype is large. The chain carries TRBV11-2 and TRBJ2-3; D gene uncertain. The CDR3 spans 15 residues. The germline gives CDR1 SGHAT, CDR2 FQNNGV. V was cut by 5 bases and J by 0 bases, with 12 bases left in between. This CDR3 reads CASSLEYQSTDTQYF. CDR3 sequence (DNA): TGTGCCAGCAGCCTCGAATACCAAAGCACAGATACGCAGTATTTT. The full variable domain, in which reference TRBV11-2 and TRBJ2-3 provide the parts outside the CDR3, is EAGVAQSPRYKIIEKRQSVAFWCNPISGHATLYWYQQILGQGPKLLIQFQNNGVVDDSQLPKDRFSAERLKGVDSTLKIQPAKLEDSAVYLCASSLEYQSTDTQYFGPGTRLTVL.

This clonotype was seen ten or more times. The V call is TRBV4-1, the J call TRBJ2-1; unclear D gene. There are 14 residues in the CDR3. V dropped 4 bases and J dropped 5 bases, with 12 bases sitting between them. Per germline, CDR1 MGHRA and CDR2 YSYEKL. For the CDR3, the DNA is TGCGCCAGCAGCCCGCTCGGTAACAACAATGAGCAGTTCTTC. This translates into CASSPLGNNNEQFF.

V usage is TRBV29-1 and J usage is TRBJ1-2, with 9 bases fitting TRBD1. CDR1 is SQVTM, CDR2 ANQGSEA, per germline. The CDR3 sequence is 13 residues long. J lost 13 bases, V lost 6 bases, and 15 bases had no gene match. The CDR3 bases are TGCAGCGTCCGAACAGGGGGCGCCTATGGCAGCACCTTC. It specifies CSVRTGGAYGSTF.

As for this clonotype: In this CDR3 the conserved last residue, phenylalanine or tryptophan, is missing, so a read error is likely. The chain carries TRBV30 and TRBJ2-1; TRBD2 matches 7 bases. CDR1 GTSNPN and CDR2 SVGIG come from the germline V gene (reference sequence). This CDR3 comprises 13 residues. CDR3 loop: CTWSPSGNNEQFL. In DNA, the CDR3 is TGTACCTGGAGTCCCAGCGGGAACAATGAGCAGTTCTTA.

This clonotype was counted once. The junction shows a germline mismatch at one end, possibly a read error. The chain couples TRBV11-2 to TRBJ2-1; D gene uncertain. The CDR3 length is 15 residues. Germline assignment: CDR1 SGHAT and CDR2 FQNNGV. The CDR3, as DNA: TGTGCCAGCAGCTTAAGTCGGAGCCCTTACAATCAGCAGTTCTTC. Translation: CASSLSRSPYNQQFF.

The chain combines TRBV4-3 with TRBJ1-4, with 7 bases that match TRBD1. Germline V gene lookup returns CDR1 LGHNA and CDR2 YSLEER. This CDR3 has 15 amino acids. CDR3 sequence reads: CPGSRSDRSNEKLFF. Here the CDR3 DNA reads TGCCCCGGCAGCCGGTCGGACAGGTCTAATGAAAAACTGTTTTTT.

With regard to this clonotype: One end of the junction is discordant with germline, which a read error may explain. This rearrangement joins TRBV10-3 to TRBJ1-5; D is uncertain. The CDR3 runs 14 residues. The germline V gene encodes CDR1 ENHRY and CDR2 SYGVKD. The DNA of the CDR3 is TGTGCCATCAGTGAATATGAGGGCGATCAGTCCCAGGATTTT. This translates into CAISEYEGDQSQDF.

A remark on this clonotype: This CDR3 is missing its conserved last phenylalanine or tryptophan, likely due to a read error. The chain links TRBV11-1 to TRBJ2-1; 8 bases are shared with TRBD1. Germline CDR1 is SGHAT and CDR2 is FQDESV (reference sequence). CDR3 length equals 16 residues. The CDR3 DNA follows: TGTACCAGCAGCTTAGCGGACAGGGCGTACTATAATGAGCAGTTCTTA. Translating it yields CTSSLADRAYYNEQFL.

As concerns this clonotype: Mismatch with germline at one junction end may stem from a read error. The rearrangement links TRBV6-8 to TRBJ2-1; D not certain. CDR3 length: 16 residues. From germline, CDR1 is MNHGY and CDR2 SAAAGT. The CDR3 reads CTSSYSRPIPYNEQFF. CDR3 coding DNA: TGTACCAGCAGTTACTCGAGGCCGATTCCATACAATGAGCAGTTCTTC.

A remark on this clonotype: Since no conserved phenylalanine or tryptophan closes the CDR3, a read error is the likely cause. V and J are TRBV10-3 and TRBJ2-3; TRBD2 matches at 7 bases. CDR3 length: 15 amino acids. The J segment lost 2 bases and the V segment lost 10 bases, leaving 12 bases of the junction unmatched. In germline, CDR1 is ENHRY, CDR2 SYGVKD. The CDR3 here is CATRRDYKPTDTQYY. The CDR3 nucleotides read TGTGCCACCAGACGGGACTACAAACCCACAGATACGCAGTATTAT.

A word on this clonotype: One end of the junction varies from germline; a read error may be responsible. The chain carries TRBV30 and TRBJ1-2; 7 nucleotides match TRBD1. The CDR3 totals 15 residues. Germline lookup yields CDR1 GTSNPN and CDR2 SVGIG (reference sequence). The CDR3 reads CAWGKGTALNCGYTF. The DNA of the CDR3 is TGTGCCTGGGGTAAAGGGACAGCCCTAAACTGTGGCTACACCTTC.

By sample fraction, this clonotype is large (0.1 to 1%). The rearrangement uses TRBV11-2 and TRBJ1-1; D possibly corresponds to TRBD1 (6 bases). Germline V lookup: CDR1 SGHAT, CDR2 FQNNGV. This CDR3 comprises 16 residues. V gave up 5 bases and J gave up 4 bases, with 20 bases separating them. The CDR3 protein is CASSRGRAGVFTEAFF. In nucleotides, the CDR3 is TGTGCCAGCAGCCGAGGTAGGGCAGGGGTCTTCACTGAAGCTTTCTTT.

This chain connects TRBV11-2 to TRBJ1-6; 8 bases are a match to TRBD1. The V gene end was trimmed by 0 bases and the J gene end by 7 bases; junction bases not matched to a gene: 2. Germline V gene sequence: CDR1 SGHAT, CDR2 FQNNGV. The CDR3 loop spans 15 amino acids. The CDR3 loop reads CASSLEWTGNSPLHF. As DNA, the CDR3 is TGTGCCAGCAGCTTAGAGTGGACAGGGAATTCACCCCTCCACTTT.